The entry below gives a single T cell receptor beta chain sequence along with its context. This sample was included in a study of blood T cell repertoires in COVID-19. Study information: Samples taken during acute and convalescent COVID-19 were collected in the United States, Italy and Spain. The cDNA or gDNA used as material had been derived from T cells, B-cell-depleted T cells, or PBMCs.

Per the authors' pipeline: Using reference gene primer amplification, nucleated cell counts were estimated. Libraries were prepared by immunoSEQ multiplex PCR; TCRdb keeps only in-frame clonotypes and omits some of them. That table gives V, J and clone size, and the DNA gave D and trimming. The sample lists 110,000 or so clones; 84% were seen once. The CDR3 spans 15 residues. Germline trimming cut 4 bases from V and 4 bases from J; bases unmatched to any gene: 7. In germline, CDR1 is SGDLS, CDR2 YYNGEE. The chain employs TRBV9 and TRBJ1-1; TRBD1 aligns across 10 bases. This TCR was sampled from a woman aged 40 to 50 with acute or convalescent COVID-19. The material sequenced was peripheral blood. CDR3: CASSPRQGAGTEAFF. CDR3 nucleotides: TGTGCCAGCAGCCCCCGACAGGGGGCAGGCACTGAAGCTTTCTTT.